This T cell receptor (beta chain) was sequenced in a study of tumor-infiltrating lymphocytes in primary liver carcinoma (dated by TCRdb to 2016 to 2017). Context from the whole study: Between late 2015 and March 2016, roughly five patients in China with histopathologically diagnosed primary liver carcinoma had surgical resection. Across five regions of each liver tumor, along with adjacent normal tissue and blood, the study brought together TCRbeta repertoire sequencing, expression microarrays and whole-exome sequencing. The five patients, three men and two women aged 30 to 69 years, had hepatocellular carcinoma (four) or combined HCC and intrahepatic cholangiocarcinoma (one). A total of roughly 35 specimens from 5 patients went through TCRbeta repertoire sequencing, namely 25 tumor regions, 5 adjacent noncancerous liver tissues and 5 peripheral blood samples. Each sample produced roughly 3.65 to 8 million productive TCRbeta reads, and read depth showed no significant difference between tissue types. The tumors of the five patients were staged as T1-T3 N0M0, with maximum diameters ranging from about 4.2 to 11 cm. Technical replicate repertoires showed high reproducibility, with mean shared-clone rates roughly 0.89 and correlation coefficients above 0.95. Overall study results and their limits: The top 250 clones accounted for a significantly greater share of the repertoire in tumors than in blood (p = 0.039). Only the TCR beta chain was sequenced, which likely underestimates true repertoire diversity because unpaired alpha chains were not captured. Pairs of tumor regions showed greater repertoire overlap (mean about 35%) than tumor-adjacent pairs (approximately 17%) or tumor-blood pairs (approximately 15%), which is consistent with antigen-driven expansion. Because the samples were bulk and unsorted, CD4+ and CD8+ T cell repertoires could not be compared. With just four or five patients in the study, the authors point out that the findings should be validated in a larger study.

RNA from unsorted whole blood was extracted with TRIzol reagent, and germline DNA was obtained with the DNeasy Blood & Tissue kit. At the time of sampling, the patients had chronic HBV infection and had not received any treatment. About 3.7 milliliters of peripheral blood were collected into K2EDTA tubes before surgery. As concerns this clonotype: No antigen is known for it. This clone may be a read error of a much larger clone one base away.

TCRbeta-specific cDNA was reverse-transcribed from around 500 ng total RNA using a constant-region primer and ProtoScript II reverse transcriptase. TCRbeta libraries were built with three nested multiplex PCR rounds, a slightly modified ARM-PCR procedure. Multiplex TRBV1-TRBV30 forward primers and a Cbeta reverse primer were used in the first two PCR rounds, each of which was run for around 10 cycles. Sample barcodes and Illumina adapters were added in a final 25-cycle PCR with Deep VentR polymerase. Amplicons of 200-500 bp were gel-purified with a QIAquick gel extraction kit before sequencing. An Illumina HiSeq 2500 was used to sequence the TCRbeta amplicons, generating 250-bp paired-end reads. In the source study's methods: Quality trimming of reads was performed with Trimmomatic v0.33, and paired reads were merged with FLASH v1.2.11 so that full CDR3 sequences could be recovered. V, D and J germline segments were assigned to the rearranged TCRbeta sequences by MiGEC v1.2.1b. Clonotype statistics, along with Shannon-Wiener diversity indices, were calculated using VDJtools v1.0.0. Except for diversity analysis, only each sample's 250 most abundant clonotypes were used in subsequent analyses to reduce sampling bias. TCRdb ran its own pipeline on the public reads, namely fastp trimming at Q25 and MiXCR clone calling, and kept in-frame beta chains. Rows are unified per CDR3 protein, each entry keeping the most common DNA and genes. The V and J calls were determined by TCRdb, not by the authors. This sample lists hundreds of thousands of distinct CDR3 sequences; roughly 60% were detected once. The top ten constitute about a sixth of the sample.

Relative to germline, V is 4 bases shorter and J is 4 bases shorter, with 16 bases between their ends. The cysteine opens and the phenylalanine closes a CDR3 of 14 amino acids. Just CDR3 DNA is preserved here, 42 bases in frame from base 1. Reading the germline V gene gives CDR1 SQVTM and CDR2 ANQGSEA. Recombination linked TRBV29-1 to TRBJ1-2, with no reliable assignment of the D segment. The sequenced material came from peripheral blood. This TCR derives from a woman aged 25 to 39 with primary liver carcinoma and hepatitis B virus infection. The CDR3 loop reads CSVGEATYSYGYTF. Here is the DNA: TGCAGCGTTGGAGAGGCTACCTACAGCTATGGCTACACCTTC.